These T cell receptor beta chains were read from a single sample in a study of Graves' ophthalmopathy and Graves' hyperthyroidism. Each CDR3 protein gets one entry after TCRdb re-called the multiplex PCR reads with MiXCR. Of some 200,000 distinct CDR3 sequences in the sample, 25% to 35% were seen once. Sequencing input: peripheral blood. The receptor set was obtained from a man aged 50-60 years with Graves' ophthalmopathy. Both conserved end residues are part of each CDR3. A D gene is named only where the DNA matches it firmly. Where a row states a size, it is once, few, many or the class of an expanded clone; other rows omit it.

size	V	D	J	DNA	CDR3
many	TRBV19	NA	TRBJ1-1	TGTGCCAGTAGTATAGTCAGGACAGCTACCACTGAAGCTTTCTTT	CASSIVRTATTEAFF
NA	TRBV6-1	NA	TRBJ2-5	TGTGCCAGCAGCCAGCCCTGGGAAGCCCCCCAAGAGACCCAGTACTTC	CASSQPWEAPQETQYF
NA	TRBV7-8	TRBD1	TRBJ1-6	TGTGCCAGCAGCTTAGACCACAGGGGTAATAATTCACCCCTCCACTTT	CASSLDHRGNNSPLHF
many	TRBV27	NA	TRBJ2-7	TGTGCCAGCAGTAGACTTTCTTTAACAGCCGGCTACGAGCAGTACTTC	CASSRLSLTAGYEQYF
many	TRBV12-5	NA	TRBJ2-5	TGTGCTAGTGGTTTGGGCGGGTCAGAGACCCAGTACTTC	CASGLGGSETQYF
NA	TRBV24-1	TRBD1	TRBJ1-1	TGTGCCACCAGTGACGTGGGACAGGGTGGTTTGGTTGAAGCTTTCTTT	CATSDVGQGGLVEAFF
many	TRBV6-5	NA	TRBJ1-2	TGTGCCAGCAGATCCTTGACAGAGGGCTATGGCTACACCTTC	CASRSLTEGYGYTF
many	TRBV20-1	NA	TRBJ2-7	TGCAGTGCTAGAGATGGAGGGGTGTGGGAGCAGTACTTC	CSARDGGVWEQYF
many	TRBV6-2/TRBV6-3	NA	TRBJ1-2	TGTGCCAGCAGGCGGGGCAACTATGGCTACACCTTC	CASRRGNYGYTF
NA	TRBV20-1	TRBD2	TRBJ2-7	TGCAGTGCTAGAAAGATAACCAGCGGGAGTGAGAACGAGCAGTACTTC	CSARKITSGSENEQYF
NA	TRBV15	NA	TRBJ1-1	TGTGCCACCAGCAGAGGTTGGGAAGCTTTCTTT	CATSRGWEAFF
many	TRBV28	NA	TRBJ1-1	TGTGCCAGCAGTTTATCCGCCACAGGCCACACTGAAGCTTTCTTT	CASSLSATGHTEAFF
few	TRBV30	NA	TRBJ1-2	TGTGCCTGGAGTGTAACCGGGGGCTACACCTTC	CAWSVTGGYTF
many	TRBV28	NA	TRBJ1-6	TGTGCCAGCGGCGGGTCACCCCTCCACTTT	CASGGSPLHF
many	TRBV27	NA	TRBJ1-2	TGTGCCAGCAGCCTAGGGGGGTCGGGGTATGGCTACACCTTC	CASSLGGSGYGYTF
NA	TRBV28	TRBD2	TRBJ2-7	TGTGCCAGCAGTTCAACCTCTAGCGGGAGGTACGAGCAGTACTTC	CASSSTSSGRYEQYF
many	TRBV27	TRBD2	TRBJ2-5	TGTGCCAGCAGGCATTTGGCGGGAGGCCAGGAGACCCAGTACTTC	CASRHLAGGQETQYF
many	TRBV29-1	TRBD1	TRBJ2-2	TGCAGTGTATACACTGGACAGGGAGACACCGGGGAGCTGTTTTTT	CSVYTGQGDTGELFF
NA	TRBV28	NA	TRBJ1-2	TGTGCCATCCCCAAGGGAGACAGTAAAAACTATGGCTACACCTTC	CAIPKGDSKNYGYTF
NA	TRBV6-5	TRBD2	TRBJ2-2	TGTGCCAGCAGTTACTCCCGGGACTATTCAAACACCGGGGAGCTGTTTTTT	CASSYSRDYSNTGELFF
many	TRBV29-1	NA	TRBJ2-7	TGCAGCGTCCGGGGGGCAGGGGCCACCTACGAGCAGTACTTC	CSVRGAGATYEQYF
many	TRBV3-1	NA	TRBJ2-2	TGTGCCAGCAGCCAAGATAGGGCTCTGTTCGGGGAGCTGTTTTTT	CASSQDRALFGELFF
many	TRBV12-3/TRBV12-4	NA	TRBJ2-4	TGTGCCAGCAGTTCCCAAAGGGGCATTCAGTACTTC	CASSSQRGIQYF
many	TRBV5-1	TRBD2	TRBJ2-2	TGCGCCAGCAGCTTGGCTCCACTCGGGGGGAACGGGGAGCTGTTTTTT	CASSLAPLGGNGELFF
many	TRBV28	TRBD1	TRBJ1-2	TGTGCCAGCAGCACAACCTGGACAGGTCCCCTCTGGTATGGCTACACCTTC	CASSTTWTGPLWYGYTF
many	TRBV6-5	TRBD2	TRBJ2-5	TGTGCCAGCAGTTACTCCCGGGAGGGCCTGGGGACCCAGTACTTC	CASSYSREGLGTQYF
many	TRBV12-3/TRBV12-4	NA	TRBJ1-5	TGTGCCAGCAGTTTAAGGTCAGGGAATCAGCCCCAGCATTTT	CASSLRSGNQPQHF
many	TRBV12-3/TRBV12-4	NA	TRBJ2-3	TGTGCCAGCAGCTCAGTTCTGCCAGCGGTTCAAGATACGCAGTATTTT	CASSSVLPAVQDTQYF
NA	TRBV27	TRBD1	TRBJ1-6	TGTGCCAGCAGTTTCATCTGGGGACAGAGCCATTCACCCCTCCACTTT	CASSFIWGQSHSPLHF
many	TRBV4-1	TRBD2	TRBJ2-7	TGCGCCAGCGGAGGCTTCCCTGGGACTAGGAATGGCGAGCAGTACTTC	CASGGFPGTRNGEQYF
many	TRBV6-1	TRBD1	TRBJ2-7	TGTGCCAGCAGTACCCGGGACAGGGACTACGAGCAGTACTTC	CASSTRDRDYEQYF
many	TRBV27	TRBD2	TRBJ2-2	TGTGCCAGCAGGGGACTAGCGAGGAACACCGGGGAGCTGTTTTTT	CASRGLARNTGELFF
once	TRBV24-1	TRBD1	TRBJ1-2	TGTGCCACCAGTGATGGGACAGGGGGCTTTGGCTACACCTTC	CATSDGTGGFGYTF
NA	TRBV20-1	NA	TRBJ1-1	TGCAGTGCTAGAGAGAGTGAAGCTTTCTTT	CSARESEAFF